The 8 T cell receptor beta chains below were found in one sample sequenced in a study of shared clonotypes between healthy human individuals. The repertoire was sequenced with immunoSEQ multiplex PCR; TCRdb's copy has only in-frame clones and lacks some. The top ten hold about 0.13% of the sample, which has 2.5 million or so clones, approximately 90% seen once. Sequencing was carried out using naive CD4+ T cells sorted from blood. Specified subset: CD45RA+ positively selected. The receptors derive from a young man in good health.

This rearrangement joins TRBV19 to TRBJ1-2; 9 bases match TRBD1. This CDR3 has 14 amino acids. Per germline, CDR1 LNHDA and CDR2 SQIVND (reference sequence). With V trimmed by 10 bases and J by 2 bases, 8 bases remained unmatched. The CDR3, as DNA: TGTGCCACCCGGACAGGGGAGAGGAACTATGGCTACACCTTC. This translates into CATRTGERNYGYTF.

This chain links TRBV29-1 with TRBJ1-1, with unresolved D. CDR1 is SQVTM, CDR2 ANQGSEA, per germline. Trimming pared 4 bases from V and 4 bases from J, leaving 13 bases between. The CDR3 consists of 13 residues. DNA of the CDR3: TGCAGCGTTGTAACCCAAAGTATCACTGAAGCTTTCTTT. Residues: CSVVTQSITEAFF.

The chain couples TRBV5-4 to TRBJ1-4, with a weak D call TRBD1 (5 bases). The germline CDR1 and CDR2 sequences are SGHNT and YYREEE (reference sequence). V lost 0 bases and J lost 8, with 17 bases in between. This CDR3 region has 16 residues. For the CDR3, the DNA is TGTGCCAGCAGCTTGGGGGGGGTCGGCGGCTCGGAAAAACTGTTTTTT. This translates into CASSLGGVGGSEKLFF.

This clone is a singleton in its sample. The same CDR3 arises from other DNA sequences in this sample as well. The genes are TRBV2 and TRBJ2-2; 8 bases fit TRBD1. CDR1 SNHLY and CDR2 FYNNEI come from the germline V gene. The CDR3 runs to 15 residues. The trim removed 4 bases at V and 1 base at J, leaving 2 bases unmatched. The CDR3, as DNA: TGTGCCAGCAGTGGGACAGGGAGGAACACCGGGGAGCTGTTTTTT. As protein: CASSGTGRNTGELFF.

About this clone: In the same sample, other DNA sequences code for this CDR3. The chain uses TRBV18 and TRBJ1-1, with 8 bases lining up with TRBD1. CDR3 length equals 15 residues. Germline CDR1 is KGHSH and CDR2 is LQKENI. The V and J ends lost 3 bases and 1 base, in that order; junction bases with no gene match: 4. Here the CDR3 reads CASSPSGTGNTEAFF. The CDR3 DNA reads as TGTGCCAGCTCACCTTCCGGGACAGGGAACACTGAAGCTTTCTTT.

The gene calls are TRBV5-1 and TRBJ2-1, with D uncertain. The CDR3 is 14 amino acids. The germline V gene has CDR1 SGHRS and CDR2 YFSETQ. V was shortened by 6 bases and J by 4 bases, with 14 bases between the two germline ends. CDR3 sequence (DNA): TGCGCCAGCAAGGCAGACCCCTTTTACAATGAGCAGTTCTTC. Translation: CASKADPFYNEQFF.

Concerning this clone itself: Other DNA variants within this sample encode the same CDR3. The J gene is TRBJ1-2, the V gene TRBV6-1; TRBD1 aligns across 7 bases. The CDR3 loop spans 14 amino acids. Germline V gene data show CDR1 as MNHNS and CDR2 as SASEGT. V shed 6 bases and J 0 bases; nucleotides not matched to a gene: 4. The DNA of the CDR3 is TGTGCCAGCAGAAACAGGGGTCCTAACTATGGCTACACCTTC. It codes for CASRNRGPNYGYTF.

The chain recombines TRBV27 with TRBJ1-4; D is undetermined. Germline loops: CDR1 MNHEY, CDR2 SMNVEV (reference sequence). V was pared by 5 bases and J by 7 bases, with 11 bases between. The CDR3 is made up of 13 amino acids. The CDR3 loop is CASSPPTREKLFF. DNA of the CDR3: TGTGCCAGCAGTCCCCCGACGCGTGAAAAACTGTTTTTT.